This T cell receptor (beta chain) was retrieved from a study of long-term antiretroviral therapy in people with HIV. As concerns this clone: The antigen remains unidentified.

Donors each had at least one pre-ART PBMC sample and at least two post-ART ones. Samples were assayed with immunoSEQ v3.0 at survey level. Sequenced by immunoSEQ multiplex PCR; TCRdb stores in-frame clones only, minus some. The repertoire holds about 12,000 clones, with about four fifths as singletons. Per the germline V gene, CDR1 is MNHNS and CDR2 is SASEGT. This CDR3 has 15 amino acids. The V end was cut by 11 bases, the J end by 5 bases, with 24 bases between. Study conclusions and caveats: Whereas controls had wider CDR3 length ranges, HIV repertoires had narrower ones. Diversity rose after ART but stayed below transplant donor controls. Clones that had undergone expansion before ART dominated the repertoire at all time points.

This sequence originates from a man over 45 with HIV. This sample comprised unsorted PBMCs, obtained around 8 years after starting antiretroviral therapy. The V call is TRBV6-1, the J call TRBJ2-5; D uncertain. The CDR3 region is CALQQFGLLGETQYF. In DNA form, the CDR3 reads TGTGCCCTACAGCAATTTGGGCTGTTGGGCGAGACCCAGTACTTC.